Described below is a single T cell receptor (beta chain) sequence and its context. This sample was taken from a study of blood T cell repertoires in COVID-19. The assay was immunoSEQ multiplex PCR, and TCRdb's table has in-frame clones only and misses some. The sample contains 95,000 to 100,000 clones, about 85% of which appear only once. Sequencing input: peripheral blood. This TCR derives from a woman aged 65 to 85 with active or convalescent COVID-19.

The CDR3 DNA reads TGTGCCAGCAGCCAAGACGGCAGGGTGGAAGAGACCCAGTACTTC. The encoded protein is CASSQDGRVEETQYF. J is TRBJ2-5 and V is TRBV4-2; TRBD1 is a possible D gene (5 bases). The CDR3 sequence is 15 residues long. The germline V and J ends were trimmed by 0 bases and 3 bases, with 11 bases remaining between them. Germline CDR1 reads LGHNA; CDR2 reads YNFKEQ.